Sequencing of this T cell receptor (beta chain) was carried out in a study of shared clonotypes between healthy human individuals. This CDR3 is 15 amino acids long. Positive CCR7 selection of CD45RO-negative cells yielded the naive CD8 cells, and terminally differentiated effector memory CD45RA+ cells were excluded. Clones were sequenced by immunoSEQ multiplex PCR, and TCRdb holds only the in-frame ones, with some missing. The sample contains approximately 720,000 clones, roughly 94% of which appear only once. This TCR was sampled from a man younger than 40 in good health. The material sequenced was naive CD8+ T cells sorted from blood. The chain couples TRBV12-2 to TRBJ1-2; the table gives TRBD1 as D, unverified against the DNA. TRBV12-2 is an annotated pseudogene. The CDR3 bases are TGTGCAAGTCGCTTAGGAAGCTTGACAGGGGGTGGCTACACCTTC. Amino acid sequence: CASRLGSLTGGGYTF.